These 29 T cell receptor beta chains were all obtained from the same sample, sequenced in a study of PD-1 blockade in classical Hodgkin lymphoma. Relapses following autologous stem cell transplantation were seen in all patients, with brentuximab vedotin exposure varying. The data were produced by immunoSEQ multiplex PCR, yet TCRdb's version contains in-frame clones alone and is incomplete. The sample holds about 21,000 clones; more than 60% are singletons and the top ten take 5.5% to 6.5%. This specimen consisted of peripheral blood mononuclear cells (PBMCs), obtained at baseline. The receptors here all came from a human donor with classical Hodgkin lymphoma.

For the CDR3, the DNA is TGTGCCACTTTGCGGGGGTTGGGCGGGGAGCTGTTTTTT. Translation gives CATLRGLGGELFF. The chain carries TRBV28 and TRBJ2-2, with 7 bases matching TRBD2. V lost 10 bases and J lost 7; bases outside the gene matches: 9. The CDR3 consists of 13 residues. CDR1 and CDR2 from the germline V gene are MDHEN and SYDVKM.

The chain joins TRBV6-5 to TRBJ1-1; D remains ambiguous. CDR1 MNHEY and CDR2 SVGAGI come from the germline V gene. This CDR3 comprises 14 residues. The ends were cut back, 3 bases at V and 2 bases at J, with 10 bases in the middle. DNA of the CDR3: TGTGCCAGCAGTTATAGTACGGCTAACACTGAAGCTTTCTTT. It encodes CASSYSTANTEAFF.

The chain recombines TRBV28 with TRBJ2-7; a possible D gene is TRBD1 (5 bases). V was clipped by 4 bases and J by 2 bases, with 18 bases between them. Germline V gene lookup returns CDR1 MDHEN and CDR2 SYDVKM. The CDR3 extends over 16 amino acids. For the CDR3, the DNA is TGTGCCAGCAGTTCCGCTTTGACCCCAGGGACCTACGAGCAGTACTTC. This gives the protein CASSSALTPGTYEQYF.

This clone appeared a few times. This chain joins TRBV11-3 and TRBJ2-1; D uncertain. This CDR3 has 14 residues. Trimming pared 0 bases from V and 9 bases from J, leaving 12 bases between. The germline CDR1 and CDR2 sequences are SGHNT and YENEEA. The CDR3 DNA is TGTGCCAGCAGCTTAGATCGTGGGGTCAGTGAGCAGTTCTTC. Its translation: CASSLDRGVSEQFF.

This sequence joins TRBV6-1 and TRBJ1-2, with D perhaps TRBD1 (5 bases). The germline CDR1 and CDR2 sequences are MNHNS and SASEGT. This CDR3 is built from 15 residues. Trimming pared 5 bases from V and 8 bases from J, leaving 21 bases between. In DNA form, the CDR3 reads TGTGCCAGCAGTAGGATTTGGCAGGGCCTAGAGGGCTACACCTTC. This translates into CASSRIWQGLEGYTF.

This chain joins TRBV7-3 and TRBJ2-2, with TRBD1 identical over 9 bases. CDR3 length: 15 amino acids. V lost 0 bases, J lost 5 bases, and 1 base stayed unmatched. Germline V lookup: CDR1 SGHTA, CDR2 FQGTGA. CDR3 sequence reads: CASSLTGQGTGELFF. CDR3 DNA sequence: TGTGCCAGCAGCTTAACGGGACAGGGTACCGGGGAGCTGTTTTTT.

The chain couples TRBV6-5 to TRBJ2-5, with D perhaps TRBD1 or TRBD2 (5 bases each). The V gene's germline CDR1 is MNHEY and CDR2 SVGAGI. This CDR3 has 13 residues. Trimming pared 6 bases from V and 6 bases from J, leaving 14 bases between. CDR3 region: CASRGPPGKTQYF. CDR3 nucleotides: TGTGCCAGCAGGGGACCTCCGGGGAAGACCCAGTACTTC.

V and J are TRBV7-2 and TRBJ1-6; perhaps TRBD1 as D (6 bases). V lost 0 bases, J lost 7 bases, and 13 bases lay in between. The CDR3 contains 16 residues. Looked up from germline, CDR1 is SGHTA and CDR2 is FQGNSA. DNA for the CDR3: TGTGCCAGCAGCTTAGCCACAGGGAAGAAGAATTCACCCCTCCACTTT. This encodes CASSLATGKKNSPLHF.

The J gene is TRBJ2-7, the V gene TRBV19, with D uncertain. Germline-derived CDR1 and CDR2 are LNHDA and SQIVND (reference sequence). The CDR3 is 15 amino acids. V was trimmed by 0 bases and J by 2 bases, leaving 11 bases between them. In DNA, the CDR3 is TGTGCCAGTAGTATAGAGCCTAGAGCCCCCTACGAGCAGTACTTC. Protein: CASSIEPRAPYEQYF.

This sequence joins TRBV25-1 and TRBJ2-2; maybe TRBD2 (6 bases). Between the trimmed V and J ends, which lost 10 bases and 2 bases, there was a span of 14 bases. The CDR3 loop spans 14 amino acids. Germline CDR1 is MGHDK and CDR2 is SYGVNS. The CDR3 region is CATGGSGNTGELFF. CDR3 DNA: TGTGCCACTGGAGGTAGCGGTAACACCGGGGAGCTGTTTTTT.

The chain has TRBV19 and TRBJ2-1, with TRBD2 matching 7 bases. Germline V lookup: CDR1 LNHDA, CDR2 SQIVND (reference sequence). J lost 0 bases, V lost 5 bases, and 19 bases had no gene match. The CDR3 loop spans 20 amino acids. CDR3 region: CASSRLDPSGRVVSYNEQFF. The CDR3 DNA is TGTGCCAGTAGTCGATTAGACCCGAGTGGGAGGGTGGTCTCCTACAATGAGCAGTTCTTC.

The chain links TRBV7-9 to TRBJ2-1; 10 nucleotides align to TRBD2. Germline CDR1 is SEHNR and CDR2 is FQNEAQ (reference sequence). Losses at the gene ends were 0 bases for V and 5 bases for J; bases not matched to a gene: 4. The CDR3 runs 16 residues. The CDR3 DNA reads TGTGCCAGCAGCTTAGCTCTAGCGGGGGACGACAATGAGCAGTTCTTC. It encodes CASSLALAGDDNEQFF.

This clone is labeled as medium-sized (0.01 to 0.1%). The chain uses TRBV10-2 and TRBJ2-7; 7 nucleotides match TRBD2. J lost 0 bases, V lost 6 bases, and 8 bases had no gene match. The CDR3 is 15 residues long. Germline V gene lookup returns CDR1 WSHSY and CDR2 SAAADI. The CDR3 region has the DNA TGCGCCAGCAGCCCCCCCAGCGGGGCCTCCTACGAGCAGTACTTC. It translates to CASSPPSGASYEQYF.

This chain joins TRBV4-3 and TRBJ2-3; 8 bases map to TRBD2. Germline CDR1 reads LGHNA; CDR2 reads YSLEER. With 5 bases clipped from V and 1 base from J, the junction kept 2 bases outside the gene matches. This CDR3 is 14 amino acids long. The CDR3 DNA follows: TGCGCCAGCAGCGAGCGGGGGCGCACAGATACGCAGTATTTT. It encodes CASSERGRTDTQYF.

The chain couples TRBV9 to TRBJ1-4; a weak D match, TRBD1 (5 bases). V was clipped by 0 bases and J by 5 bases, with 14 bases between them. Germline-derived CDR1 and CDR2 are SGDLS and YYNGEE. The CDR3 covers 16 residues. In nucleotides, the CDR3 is TGTGCCAGCAGCGTAGCAGGGACTCCACTCAATGAAAAACTGTTTTTT. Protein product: CASSVAGTPLNEKLFF.

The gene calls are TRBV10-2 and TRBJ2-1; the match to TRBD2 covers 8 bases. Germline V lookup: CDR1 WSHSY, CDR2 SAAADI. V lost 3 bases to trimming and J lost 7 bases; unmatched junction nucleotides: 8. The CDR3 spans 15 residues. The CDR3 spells CASSESGRFSNEQFF. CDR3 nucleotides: TGCGCCAGCAGTGAAAGCGGGAGATTTAGTAATGAGCAGTTCTTC.

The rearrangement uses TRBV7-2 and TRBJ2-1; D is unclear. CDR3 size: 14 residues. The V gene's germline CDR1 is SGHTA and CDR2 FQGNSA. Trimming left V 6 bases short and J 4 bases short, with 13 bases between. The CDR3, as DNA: TGTGCCAGCAGTAGGGCGCCCTTATACAATGAGCAGTTCTTC. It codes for CASSRAPLYNEQFF.

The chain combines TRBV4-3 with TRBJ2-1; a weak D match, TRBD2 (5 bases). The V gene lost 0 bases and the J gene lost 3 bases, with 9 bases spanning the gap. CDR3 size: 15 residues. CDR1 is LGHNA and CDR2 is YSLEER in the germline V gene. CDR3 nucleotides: TGCGCCAGCAGCCAAGAACTAGGGATCTACAATGAGCAGTTCTTC. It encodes CASSQELGIYNEQFF.

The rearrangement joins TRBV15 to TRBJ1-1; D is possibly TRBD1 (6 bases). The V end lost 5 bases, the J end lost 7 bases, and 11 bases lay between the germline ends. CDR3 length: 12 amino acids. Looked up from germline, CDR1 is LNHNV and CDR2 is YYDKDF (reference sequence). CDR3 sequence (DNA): TGTGCCACCAGCGGCAGGGGTGATGAAGCTTTCTTT. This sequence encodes CATSGRGDEAFF.

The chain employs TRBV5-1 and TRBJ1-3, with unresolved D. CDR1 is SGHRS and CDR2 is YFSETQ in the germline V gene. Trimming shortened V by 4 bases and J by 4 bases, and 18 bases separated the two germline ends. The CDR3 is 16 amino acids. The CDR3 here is CASSLIPDSQGNTIYF. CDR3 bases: TGCGCCAGCAGCCTTATCCCGGACTCTCAGGGAAACACCATATATTTT.

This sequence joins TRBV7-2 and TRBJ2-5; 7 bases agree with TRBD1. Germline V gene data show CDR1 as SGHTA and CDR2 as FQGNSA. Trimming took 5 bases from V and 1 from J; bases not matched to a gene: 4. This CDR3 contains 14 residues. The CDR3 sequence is CASSGRDSQETQYF. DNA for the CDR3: TGTGCCAGCAGCGGACGGGACAGCCAAGAGACCCAGTACTTC. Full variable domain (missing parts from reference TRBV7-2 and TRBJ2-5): GAGVSQSPSNKVTEKGKDVELRCDPISGHTALYWYRQSLGQGLEFLIYFQGNSAPDKSGLPSDRFSAERTGGSVSTLTIQRTQQEDSAVYLCASSGRDSQETQYFGPGTRLLVL.

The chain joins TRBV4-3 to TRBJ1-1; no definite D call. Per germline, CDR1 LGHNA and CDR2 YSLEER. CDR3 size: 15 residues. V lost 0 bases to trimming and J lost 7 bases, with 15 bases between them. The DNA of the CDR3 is TGCGCCAGCAGCCAAGAGGCGTCTAGCCGTAGTGAAGCTTTCTTT. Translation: CASSQEASSRSEAFF.

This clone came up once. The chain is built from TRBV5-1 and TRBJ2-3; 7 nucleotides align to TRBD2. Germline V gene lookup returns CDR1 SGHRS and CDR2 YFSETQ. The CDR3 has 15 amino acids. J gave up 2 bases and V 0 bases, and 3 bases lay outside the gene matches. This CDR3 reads CASSLGTSVTDTQYF. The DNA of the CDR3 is TGCGCCAGCAGCTTGGGGACTAGTGTCACAGATACGCAGTATTTT.

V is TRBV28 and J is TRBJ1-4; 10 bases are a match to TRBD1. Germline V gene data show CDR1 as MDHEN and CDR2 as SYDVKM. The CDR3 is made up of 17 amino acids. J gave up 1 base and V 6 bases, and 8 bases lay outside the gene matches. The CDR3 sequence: CASSPGQGGGTNEKLFF. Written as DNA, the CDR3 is TGTGCCAGCAGCCCCGGACAGGGGGGAGGAACTAATGAAAAACTGTTTTTT.

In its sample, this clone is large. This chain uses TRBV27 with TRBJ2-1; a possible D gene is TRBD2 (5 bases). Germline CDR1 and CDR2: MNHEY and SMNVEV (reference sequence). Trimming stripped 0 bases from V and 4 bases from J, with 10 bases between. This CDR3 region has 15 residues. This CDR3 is CASSLSRRGYNEQFF. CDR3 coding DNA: TGTGCCAGCAGTTTATCGAGACGGGGTTACAATGAGCAGTTCTTC.

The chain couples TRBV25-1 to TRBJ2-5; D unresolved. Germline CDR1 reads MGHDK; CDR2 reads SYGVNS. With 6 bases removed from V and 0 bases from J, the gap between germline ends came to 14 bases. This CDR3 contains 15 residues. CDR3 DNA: TGTGCCAGCAGCTGGACCGCAATGTACCAAGAGACCCAGTACTTC. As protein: CASSWTAMYQETQYF.

This CDR3 reads CASSRATQETQYF. CDR3 DNA sequence: TGTGCCAGCAGCCGAGCGACCCAAGAGACCCAGTACTTC. This chain links TRBV7-3 with TRBJ2-5; unclear D gene. V dropped 5 bases and J dropped 1 base, with 8 bases sitting between them. Germline CDR1 and CDR2: SGHTA and FQGTGA. The CDR3 consists of 13 residues. Filled out from reference TRBV7-3 and TRBJ2-5, the complete variable domain reads GAGVSQTPSNKVTEKGKYVELRCDPISGHTALYWYRQSLGQGPEFLIYFQGTGAADDSGLPNDRFFAVRPEGSVSTLKIQRTERGDSAVYLCASSRATQETQYFGPGTRLLVL.

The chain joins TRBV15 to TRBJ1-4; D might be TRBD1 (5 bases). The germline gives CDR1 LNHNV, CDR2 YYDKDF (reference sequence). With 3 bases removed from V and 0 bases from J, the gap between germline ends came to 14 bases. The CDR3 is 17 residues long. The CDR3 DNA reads TGTGCCACCAGCAGGAGAAGGGGTGGGACAACTAATGAAAAACTGTTTTTT. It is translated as CATSRRRGGTTNEKLFF.

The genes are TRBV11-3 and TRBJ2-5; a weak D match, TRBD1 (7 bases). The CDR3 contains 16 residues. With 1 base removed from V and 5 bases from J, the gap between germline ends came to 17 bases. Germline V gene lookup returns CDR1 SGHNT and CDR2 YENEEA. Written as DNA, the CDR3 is TGTGCCAGCAGCTTAGGGAGGGGGCCGGGCAGGGAGACCCAGTACTTC. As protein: CASSLGRGPGRETQYF.